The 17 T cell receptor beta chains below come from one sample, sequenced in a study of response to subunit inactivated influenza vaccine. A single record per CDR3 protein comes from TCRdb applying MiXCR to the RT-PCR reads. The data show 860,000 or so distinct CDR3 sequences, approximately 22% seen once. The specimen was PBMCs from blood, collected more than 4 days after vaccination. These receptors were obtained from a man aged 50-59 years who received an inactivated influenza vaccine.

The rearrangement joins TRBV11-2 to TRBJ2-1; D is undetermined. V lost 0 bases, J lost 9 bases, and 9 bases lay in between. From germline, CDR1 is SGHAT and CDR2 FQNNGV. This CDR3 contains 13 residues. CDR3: CASSLDLGSEQFF. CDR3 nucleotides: TGTGCCAGCAGCTTAGATCTCGGCAGTGAGCAGTTCTTC.

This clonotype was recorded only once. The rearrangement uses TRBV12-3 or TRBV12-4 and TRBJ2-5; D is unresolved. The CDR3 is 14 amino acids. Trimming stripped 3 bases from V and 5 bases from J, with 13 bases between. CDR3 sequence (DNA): TGTGCCAGCAGTTTTGGTGGTGGGGTTGAGACCCAGTACTTC. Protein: CASSFGGGVETQYF.

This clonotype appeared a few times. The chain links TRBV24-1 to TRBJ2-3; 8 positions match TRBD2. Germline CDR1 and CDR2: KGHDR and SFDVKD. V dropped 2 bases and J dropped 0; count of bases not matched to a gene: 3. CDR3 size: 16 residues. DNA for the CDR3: TGTGCCACCAGTGATTCCGGGACTAGGAGCACAGATACGCAGTATTTT. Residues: CATSDSGTRSTDTQYF.

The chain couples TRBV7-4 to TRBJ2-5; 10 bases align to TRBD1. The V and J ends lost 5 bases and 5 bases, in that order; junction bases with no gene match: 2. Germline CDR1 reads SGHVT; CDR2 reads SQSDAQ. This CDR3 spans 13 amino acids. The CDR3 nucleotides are TGTGCCAGCAGCAAGGACAGGGGGGAGACCCAGTACTTC. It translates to CASSKDRGETQYF. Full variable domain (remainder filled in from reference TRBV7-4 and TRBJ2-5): GAGVSQSPRYKVAKRGRDVALRCDSISGHVTLYWYRQTLGQGSEVLTYSQSDAQRDKSGRPSGRFSAERPERSVSTLKIQRTEQGDSAVYLCASSKDRGETQYFGPGTRLLVL.

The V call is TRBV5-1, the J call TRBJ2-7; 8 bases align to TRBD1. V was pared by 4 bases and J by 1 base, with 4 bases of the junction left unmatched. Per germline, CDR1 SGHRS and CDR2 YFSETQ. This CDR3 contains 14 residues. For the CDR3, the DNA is TGCGCCAGCAGCGTGACAGGGGTGTCCTACGAGCAGTACTTC. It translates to CASSVTGVSYEQYF.

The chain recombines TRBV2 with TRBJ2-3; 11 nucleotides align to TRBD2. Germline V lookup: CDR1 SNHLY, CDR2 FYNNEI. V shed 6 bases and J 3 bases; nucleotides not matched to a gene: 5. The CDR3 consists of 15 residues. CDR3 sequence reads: CASSSGLAVTDTQYF. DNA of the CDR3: TGTGCCAGCAGCTCGGGACTAGCGGTGACAGATACGCAGTATTTT.

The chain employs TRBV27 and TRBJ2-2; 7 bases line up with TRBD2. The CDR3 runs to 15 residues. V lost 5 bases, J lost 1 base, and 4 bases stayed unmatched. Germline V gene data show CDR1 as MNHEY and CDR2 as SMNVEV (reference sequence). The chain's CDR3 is CASSTGLWNTGELFF. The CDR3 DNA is TGTGCCAGCAGTACGGGACTATGGAACACCGGGGAGCTGTTTTTT.

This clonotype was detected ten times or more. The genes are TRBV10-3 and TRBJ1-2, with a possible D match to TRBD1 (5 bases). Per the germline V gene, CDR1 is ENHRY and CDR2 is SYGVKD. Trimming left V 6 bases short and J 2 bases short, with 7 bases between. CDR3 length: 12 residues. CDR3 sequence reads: CAIRQENYGYTF. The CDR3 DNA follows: TGTGCCATCAGACAGGAGAACTATGGCTACACCTTC.

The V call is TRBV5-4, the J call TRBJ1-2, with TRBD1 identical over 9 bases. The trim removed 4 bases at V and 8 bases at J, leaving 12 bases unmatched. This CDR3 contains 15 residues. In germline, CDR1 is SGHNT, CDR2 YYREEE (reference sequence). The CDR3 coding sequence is TGTGCCAGCAGCCAAGATGGACAGGGGAAGGTCGGCTACACCTTC. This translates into CASSQDGQGKVGYTF.

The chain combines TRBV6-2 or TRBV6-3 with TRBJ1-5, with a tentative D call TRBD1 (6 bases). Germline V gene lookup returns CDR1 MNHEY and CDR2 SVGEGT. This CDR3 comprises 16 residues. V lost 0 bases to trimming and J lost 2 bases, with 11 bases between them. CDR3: CASSYSGGKGNQPQHF. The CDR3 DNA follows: TGTGCCAGCAGTTACTCTGGGGGCAAGGGCAATCAGCCCCAGCATTTT.

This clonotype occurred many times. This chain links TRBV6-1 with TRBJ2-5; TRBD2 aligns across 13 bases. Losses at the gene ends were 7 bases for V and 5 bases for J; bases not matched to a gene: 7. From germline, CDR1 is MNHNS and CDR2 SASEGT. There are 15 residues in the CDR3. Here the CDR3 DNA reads TGTGCCAGCAACTCACTAGCGGGAGGGTGGGAGACCCAGTACTTC. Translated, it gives CASNSLAGGWETQYF.

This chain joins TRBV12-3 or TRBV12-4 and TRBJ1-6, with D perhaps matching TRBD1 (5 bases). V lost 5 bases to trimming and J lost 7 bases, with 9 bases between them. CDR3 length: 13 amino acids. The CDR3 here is CASSGDGNSPLHF. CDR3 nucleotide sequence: TGTGCCAGCAGTGGGGACGGGAATTCACCCCTCCACTTT.

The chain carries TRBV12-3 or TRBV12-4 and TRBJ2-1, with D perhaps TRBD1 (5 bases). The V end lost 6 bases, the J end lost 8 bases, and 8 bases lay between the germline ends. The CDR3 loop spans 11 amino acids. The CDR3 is CASRGLDEQFF. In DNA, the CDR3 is TGTGCCAGCAGGGGGCTCGATGAGCAGTTCTTC.

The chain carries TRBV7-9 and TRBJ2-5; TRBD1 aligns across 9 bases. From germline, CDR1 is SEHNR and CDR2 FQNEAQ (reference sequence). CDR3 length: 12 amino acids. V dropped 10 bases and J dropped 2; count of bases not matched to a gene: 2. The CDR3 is CATGQGQETQYF. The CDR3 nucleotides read TGTGCCACTGGACAGGGGCAAGAGACCCAGTACTTC.

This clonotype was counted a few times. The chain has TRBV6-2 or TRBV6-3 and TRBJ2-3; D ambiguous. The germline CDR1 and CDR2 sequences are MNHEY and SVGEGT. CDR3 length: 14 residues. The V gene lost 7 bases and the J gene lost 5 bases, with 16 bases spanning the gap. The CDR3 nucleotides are TGTGCCAGCAACTCCGTGCTGGGTCGAGATACGCAGTATTTT. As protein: CASNSVLGRDTQYF.

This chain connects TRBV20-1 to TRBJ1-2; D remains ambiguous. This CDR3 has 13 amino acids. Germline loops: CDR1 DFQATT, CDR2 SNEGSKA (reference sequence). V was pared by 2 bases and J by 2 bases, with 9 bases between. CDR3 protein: CSARPRENYGYTF. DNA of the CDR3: TGCAGTGCTAGACCTAGGGAGAACTATGGCTACACCTTC.

CDR3 protein: CASSWDSQLDEQFF. In nucleotides, the CDR3 is TGTGCCAGTAGCTGGGACTCCCAGCTTGATGAGCAGTTCTTC. The gene calls are TRBV19 and TRBJ2-1; D perhaps matches TRBD2 (6 bases). Germline CDR1 is LNHDA and CDR2 is SQIVND (reference sequence). This CDR3 has 14 amino acids. The ends were cut back, 6 bases at V and 8 bases at J, with 17 bases in the middle.